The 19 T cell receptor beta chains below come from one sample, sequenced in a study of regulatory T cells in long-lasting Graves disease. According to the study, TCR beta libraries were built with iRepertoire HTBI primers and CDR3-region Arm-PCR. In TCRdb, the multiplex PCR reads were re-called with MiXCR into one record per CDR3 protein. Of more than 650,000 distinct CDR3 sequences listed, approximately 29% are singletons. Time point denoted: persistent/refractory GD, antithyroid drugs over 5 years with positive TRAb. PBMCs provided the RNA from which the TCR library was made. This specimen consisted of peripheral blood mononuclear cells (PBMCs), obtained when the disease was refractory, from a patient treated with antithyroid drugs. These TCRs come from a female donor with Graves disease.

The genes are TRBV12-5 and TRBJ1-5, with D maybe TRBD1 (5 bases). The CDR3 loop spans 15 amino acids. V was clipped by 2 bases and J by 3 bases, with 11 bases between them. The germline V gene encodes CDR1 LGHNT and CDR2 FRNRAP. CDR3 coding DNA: TGTGCTAGTGGTTTGATTCCAGGGAACAATCAGCCCCAGCATTTT. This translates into CASGLIPGNNQPQHF.

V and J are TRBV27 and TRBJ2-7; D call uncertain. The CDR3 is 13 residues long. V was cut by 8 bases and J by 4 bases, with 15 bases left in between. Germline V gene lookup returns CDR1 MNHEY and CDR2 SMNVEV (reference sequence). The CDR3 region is CASSSQARYEQYF. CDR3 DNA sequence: TGTGCCAGCTCGAGCCAAGCCAGATACGAGCAGTACTTC.

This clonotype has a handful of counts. CDR3 sequence reads: CASSVAPGPQREQYF. The CDR3 DNA follows: TGTGCCAGCAGCGTAGCTCCGGGACCCCAGCGAGAGCAGTACTTC. This rearrangement joins TRBV9 to TRBJ2-7; D assignment may be TRBD1 or TRBD2 (5 bases each). Trimming shortened V by 0 bases and J by 7 bases, and 17 bases separated the two germline ends. This CDR3 has 15 amino acids. The germline V gene encodes CDR1 SGDLS and CDR2 YYNGEE.

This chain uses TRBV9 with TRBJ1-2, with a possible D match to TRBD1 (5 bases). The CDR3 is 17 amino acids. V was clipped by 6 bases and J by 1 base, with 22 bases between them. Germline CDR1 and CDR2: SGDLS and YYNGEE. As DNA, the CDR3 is TGTGCCAGCACGGTTACGGACGGGAGGGGAATTAACTATGGCTACACCTTC. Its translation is CASTVTDGRGINYGYTF.

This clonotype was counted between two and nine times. The CDR3 DNA reads TGTGCCAGCAGTTTACAGGACCTCCCAGAGACCCAGTACTTC. Encoded protein: CASSLQDLPETQYF. This chain links TRBV6-5 with TRBJ2-5; D might be TRBD1 (5 bases). Germline CDR1 MNHEY, CDR2 SVGAGI. The CDR3 is 14 amino acids. Between the trimmed V and J ends, which lost 4 bases and 4 bases, there was a span of 13 bases.

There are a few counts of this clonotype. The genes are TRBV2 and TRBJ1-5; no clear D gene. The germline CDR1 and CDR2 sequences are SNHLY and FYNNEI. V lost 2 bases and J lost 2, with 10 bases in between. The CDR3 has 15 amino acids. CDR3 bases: TGTGCCAGCAGTGAATGGCTCCAGGGCAATCAGCCCCAGCATTTT. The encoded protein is CASSEWLQGNQPQHF.

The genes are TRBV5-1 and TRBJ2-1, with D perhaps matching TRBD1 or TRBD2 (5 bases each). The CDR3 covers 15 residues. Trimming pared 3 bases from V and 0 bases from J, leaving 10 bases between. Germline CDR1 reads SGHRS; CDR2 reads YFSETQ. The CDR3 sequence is CASSWGSGSYNEQFF. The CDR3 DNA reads TGCGCCAGCAGCTGGGGGAGTGGCTCCTACAATGAGCAGTTCTTC.

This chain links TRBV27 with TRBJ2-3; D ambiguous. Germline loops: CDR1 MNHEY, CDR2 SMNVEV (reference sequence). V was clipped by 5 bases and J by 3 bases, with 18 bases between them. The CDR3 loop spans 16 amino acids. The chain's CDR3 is CASSPPRVEGTDTQYF. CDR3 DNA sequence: TGTGCCAGCAGTCCCCCTCGGGTCGAAGGTACAGATACGCAGTATTTT.

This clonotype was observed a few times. The CDR3 nucleotides read TGTGCCAGCAGCCAAGGGGCGCTACCGAGGGCCGATTCACCCCTCCACTTT. Protein product: CASSQGALPRADSPLHF. This chain uses TRBV3-1 with TRBJ1-6, with no clear D. The CDR3 extends over 17 amino acids. From germline, CDR1 is LGHDT and CDR2 YNNKEL (reference sequence). V dropped 1 base and J dropped 8 bases, with 18 bases sitting between them.

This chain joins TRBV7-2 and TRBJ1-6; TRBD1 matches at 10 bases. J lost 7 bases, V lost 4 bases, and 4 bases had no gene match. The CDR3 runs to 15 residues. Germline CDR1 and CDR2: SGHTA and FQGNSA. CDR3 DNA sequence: TGTGCCAGCAGCTCGGGGACAGGGGAGAATTCACCCCTCCACTTT. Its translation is CASSSGTGENSPLHF.

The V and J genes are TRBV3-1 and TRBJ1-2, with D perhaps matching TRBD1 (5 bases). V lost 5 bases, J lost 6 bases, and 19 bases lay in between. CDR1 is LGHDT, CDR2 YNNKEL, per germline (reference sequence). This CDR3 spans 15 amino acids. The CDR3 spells CASSTTGTSVDGYTF. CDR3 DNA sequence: TGTGCCAGCAGCACAACCGGGACTTCAGTGGATGGCTACACCTTC.

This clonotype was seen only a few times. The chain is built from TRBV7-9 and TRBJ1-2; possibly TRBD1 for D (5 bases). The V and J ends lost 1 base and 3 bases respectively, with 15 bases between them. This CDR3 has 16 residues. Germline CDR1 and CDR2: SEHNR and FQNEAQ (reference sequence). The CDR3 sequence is CASSLVGGARDYGYTF. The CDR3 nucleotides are TGTGCCAGCAGCTTAGTAGGCGGGGCGAGAGACTATGGCTACACCTTC.

CDR3 coding DNA: TGTGCCAGCAGCTTGGCCAGGGGGGCTCCTGGAAACACCATATATTTT. Encoded protein: CASSLARGAPGNTIYF. V and J are TRBV5-4 and TRBJ1-3, with 7 bases matching TRBD1. Looked up from germline, CDR1 is SGHNT and CDR2 is YYREEE (reference sequence). The CDR3 loop spans 16 amino acids. With 0 bases clipped from V and 2 bases from J, the junction kept 5 bases outside the gene matches.

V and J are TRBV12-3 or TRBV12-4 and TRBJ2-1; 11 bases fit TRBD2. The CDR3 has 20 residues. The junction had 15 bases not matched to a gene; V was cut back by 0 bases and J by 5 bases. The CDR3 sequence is CASSLALGQRLAGIHNEQFF. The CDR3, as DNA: TGTGCCAGCAGTTTAGCGCTAGGACAACGACTAGCGGGAATCCACAATGAGCAGTTCTTC.

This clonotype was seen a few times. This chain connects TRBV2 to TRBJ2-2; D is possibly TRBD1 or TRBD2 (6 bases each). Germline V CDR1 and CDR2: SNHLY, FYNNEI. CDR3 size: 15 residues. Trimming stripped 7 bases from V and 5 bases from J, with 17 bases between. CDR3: CASTDGRGGTGELFF. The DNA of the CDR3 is TGTGCCAGCACGGACGGGAGAGGGGGGACCGGGGAGCTGTTTTTT.

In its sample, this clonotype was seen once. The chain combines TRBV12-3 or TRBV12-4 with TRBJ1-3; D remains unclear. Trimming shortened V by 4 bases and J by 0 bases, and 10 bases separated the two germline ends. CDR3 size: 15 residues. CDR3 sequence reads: CASSWEGPSGNTIYF. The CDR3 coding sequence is TGTGCCAGCAGTTGGGAAGGACCCTCTGGAAACACCATATATTTT.

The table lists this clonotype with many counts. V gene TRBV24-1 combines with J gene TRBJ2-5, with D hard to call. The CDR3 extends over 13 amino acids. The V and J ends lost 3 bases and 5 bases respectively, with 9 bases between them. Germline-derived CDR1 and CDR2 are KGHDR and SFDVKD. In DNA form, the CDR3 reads TGTGCCACCAGTGATCCTGTGACGGAGACCCAGTACTTC. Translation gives CATSDPVTETQYF.

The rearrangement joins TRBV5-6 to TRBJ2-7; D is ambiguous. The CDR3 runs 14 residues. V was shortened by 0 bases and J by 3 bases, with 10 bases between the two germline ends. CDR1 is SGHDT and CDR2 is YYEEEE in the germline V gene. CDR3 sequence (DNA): TGTGCCAGCAGCTTGGGACGTCGAATCTACGAGCAGTACTTC. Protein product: CASSLGRRIYEQYF.

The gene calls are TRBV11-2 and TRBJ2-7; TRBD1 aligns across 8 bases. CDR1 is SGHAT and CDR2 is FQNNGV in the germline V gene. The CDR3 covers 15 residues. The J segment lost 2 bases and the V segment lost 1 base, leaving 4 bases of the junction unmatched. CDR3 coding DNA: TGTGCCAGCAGCTTAGGCAGGGGGCTCCCCTACGAGCAGTACTTC. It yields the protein CASSLGRGLPYEQYF.